This entry lists 4 T cell receptor beta chains sequenced from one sample in a study of graft-versus-host responses after intestinal transplantation. For these TCRs, the target antigens are not known. Sequenced by immunoSEQ multiplex PCR; TCRdb stores in-frame clones only, minus some. The profile shows 95,000 to 110,000 clones, roughly 84% of them singletons. Specimen: unstimulated CD4+ T cells sorted from spleen or lymph node cells, collected before intestinal transplant. Receptors were obtained from a human donor who received an intestinal transplant.

Concerning this clone itself: The identical CDR3 is also encoded by other nucleotide sequences in the sample. The V and J genes are TRBV5-1 and TRBJ2-3; 12 bases map to TRBD2. Per the germline V gene, CDR1 is SGHRS and CDR2 is YFSETQ. V dropped 3 bases and J dropped 2; count of bases not matched to a gene: 4. This CDR3 contains 16 residues. The CDR3 nucleotides read TGCGCCAGCAGCTCCAGACTAGCGGGGGACACAGATACGCAGTATTTT. Protein: CASSSRLAGDTDTQYF.

The rearrangement links TRBV5-1 to TRBJ2-2; a weak D match, TRBD1 (6 bases). Trimming took off 1 base at V and 1 base at J, with 11 bases between the two ends. Germline V gene data show CDR1 as SGHRS and CDR2 as YFSETQ. CDR3 length: 16 residues. The CDR3 bases are TGCGCCAGCAGCTTGTGGGGGCAGGGGAACACCGGGGAGCTGTTTTTT. This gives the protein CASSLWGQGNTGELFF.

CDR3 sequence (DNA): TGTGCCAGCAGCTCCCGCCAGGGGTCCTACGAGCAGTACTTC. Its translation: CASSSRQGSYEQYF. V gene TRBV7-2 combines with J gene TRBJ2-7; possibly TRBD1 for D (6 bases). Trimming cost V 4 bases and J 1 base, with 11 bases left between them. Germline V gives CDR1 SGHTA, CDR2 FQGNSA. The CDR3 is 14 residues long.

V usage is TRBV2 and J usage is TRBJ1-6, with D unresolved. V gave up 6 bases and J gave up 8 bases, with 17 bases separating them. This CDR3 is built from 15 residues. The V gene's germline CDR1 is SNHLY and CDR2 FYNNEI. CDR3 nucleotide sequence: TGTGCCAGCAGGAGCGCCCAGGCCGCCGATTCACCCCTCCACTTT. Its protein product is CASRSAQAADSPLHF.